The clone carrying this TCR beta chain was observed a few times. Each CDR3 protein is one row after TCRdb ran MiXCR on the PCR reads. The sample lists 250,000 to 350,000 distinct CDR3 sequences, about 22% occurring once. These data originate in a study of molecular identifiers for immune sequencing clone quantification. The overall study: Sequencing covered four of five parts into which replicate RNA from around 20,000 or 100,000 naive CD8 cells was split.

The V and J ends lost 5 bases and 1 base respectively, with 20 bases between them. The CDR3 extends over 17 amino acids. Sequenced sample: naive CD8+ T cells from blood, with Jurkat cell RNA spiked in. Subset noted: FACS-sorted CD8+CD4-CCR7+CD45RA+ naive T cells. The TCR was taken from a human donor in good health. Some libraries in this study had Jurkat cell RNA spiked in. The rearrangement joins TRBV12-3 or TRBV12-4 to TRBJ2-5; possibly TRBD1 for D (7 bases). CDR3 nucleotides: TGTGCCAGCAGTCCCAGGGGGGACCGATTGTTCCAAGAGACCCAGTACTTC. Its protein is CASSPRGDRLFQETQYF.